These T cell receptor beta chains were read from a single sample in a study of T cell responses to AZD1222 COVID-19 vaccine. Assay: immunoSEQ multiplex PCR; the TCRdb copy retains only in-frame clones and omits some. The data hold about 37,000 clones, with 85% to 90% observed a single time. The sample was peripheral blood, taken 28 days after the second AZD1222 dose. These receptors were obtained from an adult who received the AZD1222 COVID-19 vaccine. Each CDR3 is given with its conserved first and last residue. A D gene is named only where the DNA matches it firmly. A clone size is listed for some rows: how often the clone was seen (once, few, many), or a class if it is expanded.

>TRBJ2-2|TRBV7-2|.|.
TGTGCCGCAGGGTGGTCTAACACCGGGGAGCTGTTTTTT
CAAGWSNTGELFF
>TRBJ2-1|TRBV23-1|.|.
TGCGCCAGCCGGAAAATAGGGGGGCAAAGGACCTACAATGAGCAGTTCTTC
CASRKIGGQRTYNEQFF
>TRBJ2-7|TRBV5-1|.|.
TGCGCCAGCAGTGACCCGGGACAACCCCACGAGCAGTACTTC
CASSDPGQPHEQYF
>TRBJ1-1|TRBV12-5|.|.
TGTGCTAGTGGTTCGGCTGTTGGGGACACTGAAGCTTTCTTT
CASGSAVGDTEAFF
>TRBJ2-7|TRBV2|.|.
TGTGCCAGTGACGACGACGGGCCCGGGTGGGGCGAGCAGTACTTC
CASDDDGPGWGEQYF
>TRBJ2-5|TRBV19|.|.
TGTGCCAGTAGTCTATTAGCTGGTTGGGAGACCCAGTACTTC
CASSLLAGWETQYF
>TRBJ2-7|TRBV5-6|.|.
TGTGCCAGCAGCTTGGGGTCAGGGTACGAGCAGTACTTC
CASSLGSGYEQYF
>TRBJ1-2|TRBV28|TRBD1|few
TGTGCCAGCAGTGATCCCCGGGGACAGGACTCTAACTATGGCTACACCTTC
CASSDPRGQDSNYGYTF
>TRBJ1-3|TRBV27|.|.
TGTGCCAGCAGTTTATTCCCTCCCCGGGGCTCTGGAAACACCATATATTTT
CASSLFPPRGSGNTIYF
>TRBJ2-5|TRBV11-2|.|.
TGTGCCAGCAGCTTAGATCGGGGGGAGACCCAGTACTTC
CASSLDRGETQYF
>TRBJ2-1|TRBV3-1/TRBV3-2|TRBD2|.
TGTGCCAGCAGCCAAACACGCGGGGGTGGGAATGAGCAGTTCTTC
CASSQTRGGGNEQFF
>TRBJ1-3|TRBV3-1/TRBV3-2|.|.
TGTGCCAGCAGCCCGGGACCGACCGTCACCATATATTTT
CASSPGPTVTIYF
>TRBJ1-5|TRBV28|.|few
TGTGCCAGCACCTCGGGATTTAATCAGCCCCAGCATTTT
CASTSGFNQPQHF
>TRBJ1-1|TRBV3-1/TRBV3-2|TRBD1|.
TGTGCCAGCAGCCAAAGGACAGGGGAAGCTTTCTTT
CASSQRTGEAFF
>TRBJ1-1|TRBV30|.|.
TGTGCCTGGAGTTCAGCTCAGAACACTGAAGCTTTCTTT
CAWSSAQNTEAFF
>TRBJ1-2|TRBV29-1|.|.
TGCAGCGGACGCGAGGGAGACGGCTATGGCTACACCTTC
CSGREGDGYGYTF
>TRBJ1-1|TRBV6-5|.|.
TGTGCCAGCATAGCAGGGGAGGTGAACACTGAAGCTTTCTTT
CASIAGEVNTEAFF
>TRBJ1-5|TRBV24-1|TRBD1|.
TGTGCCACCACCGACAGGGGGGATCAGCCCCAGCATTTT
CATTDRGDQPQHF